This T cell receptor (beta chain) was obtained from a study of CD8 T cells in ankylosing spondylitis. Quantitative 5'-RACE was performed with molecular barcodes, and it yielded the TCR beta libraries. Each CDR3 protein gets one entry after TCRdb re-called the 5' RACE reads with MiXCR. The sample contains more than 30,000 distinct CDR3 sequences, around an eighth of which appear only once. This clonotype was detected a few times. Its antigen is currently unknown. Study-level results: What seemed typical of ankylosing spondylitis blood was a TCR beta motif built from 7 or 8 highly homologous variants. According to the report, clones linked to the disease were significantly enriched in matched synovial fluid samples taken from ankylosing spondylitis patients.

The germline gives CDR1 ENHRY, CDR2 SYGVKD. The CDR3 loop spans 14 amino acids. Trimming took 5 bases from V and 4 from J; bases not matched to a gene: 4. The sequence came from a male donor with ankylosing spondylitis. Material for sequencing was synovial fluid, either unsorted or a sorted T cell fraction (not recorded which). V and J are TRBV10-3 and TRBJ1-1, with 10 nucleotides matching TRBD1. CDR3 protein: CAISRDRGSTEAFF. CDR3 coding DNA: TGTGCCATCAGTCGGGACAGGGGATCCACTGAAGCTTTCTTT.